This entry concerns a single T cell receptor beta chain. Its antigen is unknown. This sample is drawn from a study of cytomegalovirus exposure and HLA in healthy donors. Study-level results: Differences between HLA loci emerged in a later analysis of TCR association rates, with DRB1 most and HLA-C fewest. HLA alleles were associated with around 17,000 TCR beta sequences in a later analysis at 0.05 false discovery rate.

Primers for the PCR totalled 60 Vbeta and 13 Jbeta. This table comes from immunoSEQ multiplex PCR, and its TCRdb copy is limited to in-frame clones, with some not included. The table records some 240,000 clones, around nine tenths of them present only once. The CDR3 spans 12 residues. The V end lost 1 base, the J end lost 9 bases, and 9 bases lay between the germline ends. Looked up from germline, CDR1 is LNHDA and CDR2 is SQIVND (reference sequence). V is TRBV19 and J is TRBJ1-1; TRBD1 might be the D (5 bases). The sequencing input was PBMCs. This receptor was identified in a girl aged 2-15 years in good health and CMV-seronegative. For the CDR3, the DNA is TGTGCCAGTAGTATAGGGGACTCCCAAGCTTTCTTT. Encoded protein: CASSIGDSQAFF.